This T cell receptor (beta chain) is from a study of Graves' ophthalmopathy and Graves' hyperthyroidism. Germline V gene data show CDR1 as LNHNV and CDR2 as YYDKDF (reference sequence). The CDR3 is made up of 16 amino acids. The J segment lost 5 bases and the V segment lost 0 bases, leaving 8 bases of the junction unmatched. The authors amplified TCR beta CDR3 regions, and they did so from RNA transcripts for repertoire sequencing. Scientists carried out first-round RT-PCR using HTBI primers and then a second-round multiplex PCR. TCRdb fed the multiplex PCR reads into MiXCR, producing one record per CDR3 protein. The sample holds around 590,000 distinct CDR3 sequences, roughly 39% seen once. On this clonotype itself: What it recognizes is unknown.

Hyperthyroidism patients were newly diagnosed, ill under 2 months, and aged 18 to 65 years. Overall study results and limits: A 13-signature model separated ophthalmopathy from stable hyperthyroidism, roughly 85% sensitivity, 75% to 84% specificity. Among expanded thyroid clonotypes above 0.001 frequency, most also occurred in blood.

The TCR was taken from an adult man with Graves' hyperthyroidism. The chain employs TRBV15 and TRBJ1-1, with 8 nucleotides matching TRBD1. The specimen was peripheral blood or thyroid tissue (not recorded which). In nucleotides, the CDR3 is TGTGCCACCAGCAGAGATCCCCAGGGGGCAGGGACTGAAGCTTTCTTT. It translates to CATSRDPQGAGTEAFF.